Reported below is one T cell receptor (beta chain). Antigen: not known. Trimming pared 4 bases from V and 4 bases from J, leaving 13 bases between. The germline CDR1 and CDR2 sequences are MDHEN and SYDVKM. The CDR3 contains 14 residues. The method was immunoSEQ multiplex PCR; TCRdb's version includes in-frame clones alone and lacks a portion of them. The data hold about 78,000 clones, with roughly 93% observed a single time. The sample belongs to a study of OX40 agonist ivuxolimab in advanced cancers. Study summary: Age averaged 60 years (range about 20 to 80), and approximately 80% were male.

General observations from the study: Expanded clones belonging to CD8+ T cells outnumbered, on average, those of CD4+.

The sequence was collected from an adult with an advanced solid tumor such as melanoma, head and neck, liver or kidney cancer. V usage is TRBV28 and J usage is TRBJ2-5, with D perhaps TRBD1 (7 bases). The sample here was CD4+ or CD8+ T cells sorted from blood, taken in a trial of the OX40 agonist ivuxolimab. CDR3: CASSSYRGLETQYF. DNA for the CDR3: TGTGCCAGCAGTTCCTACAGGGGACTAGAGACCCAGTACTTC. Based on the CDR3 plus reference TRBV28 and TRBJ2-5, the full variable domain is DVKVTQSSRYLVKRTGEKVFLECVQDMDHENMFWYRQDPGLGLRLIYFSYDVKMKEKGDIPEGYSVSREKKERFSLILESASTNQTSMYLCASSSYRGLETQYFGPGTRLLVL.